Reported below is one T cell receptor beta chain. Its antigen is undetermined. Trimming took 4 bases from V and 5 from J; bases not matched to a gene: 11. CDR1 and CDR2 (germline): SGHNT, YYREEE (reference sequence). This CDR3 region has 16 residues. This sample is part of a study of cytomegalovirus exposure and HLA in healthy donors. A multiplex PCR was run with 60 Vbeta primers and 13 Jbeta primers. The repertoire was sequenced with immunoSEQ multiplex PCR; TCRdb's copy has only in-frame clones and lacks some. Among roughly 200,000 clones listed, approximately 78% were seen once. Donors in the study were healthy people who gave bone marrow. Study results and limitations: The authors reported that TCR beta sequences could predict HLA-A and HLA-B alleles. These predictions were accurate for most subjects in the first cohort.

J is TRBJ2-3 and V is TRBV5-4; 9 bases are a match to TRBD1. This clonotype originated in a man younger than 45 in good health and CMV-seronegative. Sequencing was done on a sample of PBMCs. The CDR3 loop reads CASSAPGQGVGDTQYF. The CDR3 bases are TGTGCCAGCAGCGCACCGGGACAGGGTGTCGGAGATACGCAGTATTTT. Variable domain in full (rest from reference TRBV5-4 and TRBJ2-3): ETGVTQSPTHLIKTRGQQVTLRCSSQSGHNTVSWYQQALGQGPQFIFQYYREEENGRGNFPPRFSGLQFPNYSSELNVNALELDDSALYLCASSAPGQGVGDTQYFGPGTRLTVL.